The 27 T cell receptor beta chains below were found in one sample sequenced in a study of cytomegalovirus exposure and HLA in healthy donors. PCR employed 60 Vbeta and 13 Jbeta primers. Clones were read by immunoSEQ multiplex PCR, and TCRdb kept only the in-frame ones, dropping some. Of about 190,000 clones detected, 75% to 90% appear once; the ten largest clones hold roughly 0.8%. Sequencing used PBMCs. Every receptor here comes from a woman younger than 30 in good health and CMV-seronegative.

The V call is TRBV6-6, the J call TRBJ1-2; 7 bases map to TRBD1. J lost 6 bases, V lost 6 bases, and 4 bases had no gene match. CDR1 and CDR2 from the germline V gene are MNHNY and SVGAGI (reference sequence). This CDR3 region has 12 residues. The CDR3 protein is CASRTTGNGYTF. CDR3 bases: TGTGCCAGCAGAACGACAGGGAATGGCTACACCTTC.

The J gene is TRBJ1-1, the V gene TRBV7-9; a possible D gene is TRBD1 (5 bases). CDR3 length: 14 residues. V lost 3 bases to trimming and J lost 3 bases, with 11 bases between them. The germline V gene encodes CDR1 SEHNR and CDR2 FQNEAQ (reference sequence). Here the CDR3 DNA reads TGTGCCAGCAGCTTCCCCGCGGGGGACACTGAAGCTTTCTTT. It encodes CASSFPAGDTEAFF.

The V and J genes are TRBV5-1 and TRBJ2-1, with 12 positions matching TRBD2. Germline CDR1 reads SGHRS; CDR2 reads YFSETQ. This CDR3 comprises 16 residues. Trimming took 6 bases from V and 4 from J; bases not matched to a gene: 8. The CDR3 sequence: CASTLTSGGLYNEQFF. In DNA form, the CDR3 reads TGCGCCAGCACCCTGACTAGCGGGGGATTGTACAATGAGCAGTTCTTC. The full variable domain, with the rest looked up from reference TRBV5-1 and TRBJ2-1, is KAGVTQTPRYLIKTRGQQVTLSCSPISGHRSVSWYQQTPGQGLQFLFEYFSETQRNKGNFPGRFSGRQFSNSRSEMNVSTLELGDSALYLCASTLTSGGLYNEQFFGPGTRLTVL.

The chain links TRBV7-9 to TRBJ1-6, with 8 bases fitting TRBD1. Germline CDR1 SEHNR, CDR2 FQNEAQ (reference sequence). Trimming took 5 bases from V and 5 from J; bases not matched to a gene: 8. CDR3 size: 16 residues. The CDR3 region has the DNA TGTGCCAGCAGCCTAAGACCGGGACAGGATAATTCACCCCTCCACTTT. This codes for CASSLRPGQDNSPLHF.

The CDR3 loop reads CASSYTGMNTEAFF. DNA of the CDR3: TGTGCCAGCAGTTACACAGGAATGAACACTGAAGCTTTCTTT. The chain links TRBV6-5 to TRBJ1-1; D is perhaps TRBD1 (5 bases). V shed 2 bases and J shed 0 bases, with 7 bases lying between them. This CDR3 comprises 14 residues. In germline, CDR1 is MNHEY, CDR2 SVGAGI.

Comments on this clone: Other DNA sequences in the sample encode the same CDR3. The genes are TRBV20-1 and TRBJ1-1; D is ambiguous. Germline loops: CDR1 DFQATT, CDR2 SNEGSKA (reference sequence). The V end was cut by 6 bases, the J end by 3 bases, with 8 bases between. There are 11 residues in the CDR3. The CDR3 DNA follows: TGCAGTGCAAGGGAGGACACTGAAGCTTTCTTT. It translates to CSAREDTEAFF.

The rearrangement links TRBV7-8 to TRBJ1-4; D might be TRBD1 (5 bases). The CDR3 is made up of 15 amino acids. Between the trimmed V and J ends, which lost 3 bases and 7 bases, there was a span of 15 bases. Germline V gene data show CDR1 as SGHVS and CDR2 as FQNEAQ. This chain's CDR3 is CASSFEGASAEKLFF. The CDR3 nucleotides are TGTGCCAGCAGCTTCGAAGGGGCTTCGGCTGAAAAACTGTTTTTT. The full variable domain, rest sourced from reference TRBV7-8 and TRBJ1-4, is GAGVSQSPRYKVAKRGQDVALRCDPISGHVSLFWYQQALGQGPEFLTYFQNEAQLDKSGLPSDRFFAERPEGSVSTLKIQRTQQEDSAVYLCASSFEGASAEKLFFGSGTQLSVL.

The chain joins TRBV6-5 to TRBJ1-2; D unresolved. Germline V gene lookup returns CDR1 MNHEY and CDR2 SVGAGI. Trimming removed 2 bases at V and 4 bases at J, with 14 bases between. The CDR3 contains 15 residues. Here the CDR3 DNA reads TGTGCCAGCAGTTACCCTTACCCGGGGTCCTATGGCTACACCTTC. Translating it yields CASSYPYPGSYGYTF.

Only one count was recorded for this clone. This chain uses TRBV9 with TRBJ1-3; D remains ambiguous. The V end lost 4 bases, the J end lost 0 bases, and 5 bases lay between the germline ends. The CDR3 length is 13 residues. The V gene's germline CDR1 is SGDLS and CDR2 YYNGEE. In nucleotides, the CDR3 is TGTGCCAGCAGCCCCGTCTCTGGAAACACCATATATTTT. The encoded protein is CASSPVSGNTIYF.

This sequence joins TRBV5-4 and TRBJ2-3; D unresolved. V was clipped by 4 bases and J by 1 base, with 13 bases between them. This CDR3 contains 15 residues. In germline, CDR1 is SGHNT, CDR2 YYREEE (reference sequence). The CDR3 loop reads CASSPGLVGTDTQYF. CDR3 bases: TGTGCCAGCAGCCCCGGCCTAGTGGGCACAGATACGCAGTATTTT.

This clone was counted only a few times. This chain joins TRBV6-4 and TRBJ2-2; no clear D gene. The CDR3 has 13 residues. Trimming took off 5 bases at V and 6 bases at J, with 10 bases between the two ends. Germline CDR1 and CDR2: MRHNA and SNTAGT. The chain's CDR3 is CASSSYEAGELFF. In nucleotides, the CDR3 is TGTGCCAGCAGTTCGTACGAGGCCGGGGAGCTGTTTTTT.

A single count supports this clone. The V and J genes are TRBV4-1 and TRBJ1-5; D is ambiguous. V shed 0 bases and J shed 6 bases, with 12 bases lying between them. The CDR3 is 15 residues long. Germline CDR1 MGHRA, CDR2 YSYEKL. The CDR3 is CASSQDSGFGQPQHF. The CDR3 nucleotides read TGCGCCAGCAGCCAAGACTCGGGATTCGGTCAGCCCCAGCATTTT.

CDR3 protein: CASIIAGGPGETQYF. The DNA of the CDR3 is TGTGCCAGCATTATAGCGGGAGGGCCCGGTGAGACCCAGTACTTC. This chain uses TRBV2 with TRBJ2-5, with TRBD2 matching 11 bases. Unmatched junction bases numbered 9, after V lost 7 bases and J lost 5 bases. This CDR3 region has 15 residues. Germline CDR1 and CDR2: SNHLY and FYNNEI.

This rearrangement joins TRBV15 to TRBJ2-7, with D possibly TRBD1 on 6 matching bases. The CDR3 has 16 amino acids. The ends were cut back, 0 bases at V and 6 bases at J, with 18 bases in the middle. CDR1 and CDR2 from the germline V gene are LNHNV and YYDKDF (reference sequence). In nucleotides, the CDR3 is TGTGCCACCAGCAGAGATCTCGGCAGGGGTGGGGGCGAGCAGTACTTC. Translated: CATSRDLGRGGGEQYF.

There are a few counts of this clone. The chain couples TRBV6-4 to TRBJ2-3; 8 bases are a match to TRBD1. The CDR3 contains 15 residues. V was pared by 6 bases and J by 1 base, with 6 bases of the junction left unmatched. CDR1 is MRHNA, CDR2 SNTAGT, per germline. CDR3 nucleotides: TGTGCCAGCAGCGGACAGGGATTCGGCACAGATACGCAGTATTTT. As protein: CASSGQGFGTDTQYF.

The chain employs TRBV5-1 and TRBJ2-5; TRBD1 might be the D (5 bases). Trimming took off 1 base at V and 2 bases at J, with 6 bases between the two ends. Germline CDR1 is SGHRS and CDR2 is YFSETQ. CDR3 length: 13 residues. The CDR3 DNA reads as TGCGCCAGCAGCTTGTCAGGGCAAGAGACCCAGTACTTC. This codes for CASSLSGQETQYF.

The chain employs TRBV7-9 and TRBJ1-2; tentatively, D is TRBD1 (5 bases). Trimming took 4 bases from V and 2 from J, leaving 8 bases between them. From germline, CDR1 is SEHNR and CDR2 FQNEAQ (reference sequence). The CDR3 length is 13 residues. The CDR3 DNA follows: TGTGCCAGCAGCTCACAGGTGAACTATGGCTACACCTTC. Its translation: CASSSQVNYGYTF.

To note about this clone: This sample includes further DNA sequences coding for the same CDR3. J is TRBJ1-2 and V is TRBV6-1, with TRBD1 identical over 7 bases. J was trimmed by 4 bases and V by 3 bases; bases with no gene match: 2. Germline CDR1 MNHNS, CDR2 SASEGT. The CDR3 totals 13 residues. Here the CDR3 DNA reads TGTGCCAGCAGTGAGAGGACAGGCTATGGCTACACCTTC. This gives the protein CASSERTGYGYTF.

The chain joins TRBV7-6 to TRBJ1-4, with D uncertain. This CDR3 is 15 amino acids long. Germline V gene data show CDR1 as SGHVS and CDR2 as FNYEAQ. V lost 3 bases to trimming and J lost 0 bases, with 8 bases between them. In DNA form, the CDR3 reads TGTGCCAGCAGCTTTGGCCAGACAACTAATGAAAAACTGTTTTTT. It translates to CASSFGQTTNEKLFF.

The chain combines TRBV27 with TRBJ2-7, with 10 bases matching TRBD1. The V segment lost 6 bases and the J segment 7 bases; nucleotides outside the gene matches: 9. The germline gives CDR1 MNHEY, CDR2 SMNVEV (reference sequence). There are 14 residues in the CDR3. The CDR3 DNA is TGTGCCAGCAGACTGGGACAGGGGTACCATGAGCAGTACTTC. Its translation is CASRLGQGYHEQYF.

This clone was counted only a few times. The rearrangement joins TRBV6-6 to TRBJ2-7; D gene ambiguous. The germline V and J ends were trimmed by 3 bases and 3 bases, with 9 bases remaining between them. The CDR3 sequence is 13 residues long. Germline V gene lookup returns CDR1 MNHNY and CDR2 SVGAGI (reference sequence). For the CDR3, the DNA is TGTGCCAGCAGTTATAGAGTAGACTACGAGCAGTACTTC. Its protein is CASSYRVDYEQYF.

The chain is built from TRBV6-1 and TRBJ2-7; D remains ambiguous. V was cut by 6 bases and J by 5 bases, with 14 bases left in between. CDR3 length: 13 residues. Per germline, CDR1 MNHNS and CDR2 SASEGT. This CDR3 reads CASSLSALNEQYF. The CDR3 DNA reads TGTGCCAGCAGCCTTAGTGCGTTGAACGAGCAGTACTTC.

There are a few counts of this clone. The rearrangement joins TRBV27 to TRBJ1-2, with a weak D call TRBD1 (6 bases). The length of the CDR3 is 14 residues. V was pared by 3 bases and J by 2 bases, with 10 bases between. Looked up from germline, CDR1 is MNHEY and CDR2 is SMNVEV (reference sequence). CDR3 nucleotide sequence: TGTGCCAGCAGTTTGACGGGGGGCAACTATGGCTACACCTTC. Protein: CASSLTGGNYGYTF.

The genes are TRBV28 and TRBJ2-7; D gene unclear. Trimming stripped 7 bases from V and 3 bases from J, with 7 bases between. The CDR3 has 11 amino acids. CDR1 is MDHEN and CDR2 is SYDVKM in the germline V gene. CDR3 protein: CASNRYYEQYF. The CDR3 DNA reads TGTGCCAGCAATCGGTACTACGAGCAGTACTTC.

This chain connects TRBV2 to TRBJ2-3, with D tentatively TRBD2 (6 bases). Germline V gives CDR1 SNHLY, CDR2 FYNNEI. Trimming removed 5 bases from V and 2 bases from J, with 23 bases in between. This CDR3 contains 18 residues. CDR3 residues: CASSLLEGQGGYTDTQYF. The CDR3 nucleotides read TGTGCCAGCAGTCTCCTCGAGGGGCAGGGAGGCTACACAGATACGCAGTATTTT. The variable domain in full, completed from reference TRBV2 and TRBJ2-3, reads EPEVTQTPSHQVTQMGQEVILRCVPISNHLYFYWYRQILGQKVEFLVSFYNNEISEKSEIFDDQFSVERPDGSNFTLKIRSTKLEDSAMYFCASSLLEGQGGYTDTQYFGPGTRLTVL.

The genes are TRBV28 and TRBJ2-7, with D possibly being TRBD2 (6 bases). Germline lookup yields CDR1 MDHEN and CDR2 SYDVKM. V lost 6 bases and J 8 bases, leaving 11 bases between the germline ends. The CDR3 sequence is 11 residues long. The CDR3 DNA reads as TGTGCCAGCAGCCAACTAGCCCAGCAGTACTTC. This encodes CASSQLAQQYF.

CDR3 sequence: CASSLGGSSVDTQYF. The CDR3 DNA reads TGTGCCAGCAGCTTAGGGGGCTCAAGCGTCGATACGCAGTATTTT. This chain connects TRBV7-6 to TRBJ2-3, with D maybe TRBD1 (5 bases). CDR1 and CDR2 (germline): SGHVS, FNYEAQ. The CDR3 runs 15 residues. Trimming pared 1 base from V and 6 bases from J, leaving 14 bases between.